This T cell receptor beta chain originates from a study of blood T cell repertoires in COVID-19. On the study more broadly: Acute and convalescent COVID-19 samples came from the United States, Italy and Spain.

Each exposed participant met a COVID-19 case in the 2 weeks preceding study entry. Profiling relied on immunoSEQ multiplex PCR, and the TCRdb table lists in-frame clones only, not all of them. Counted here are a few hundred thousand clones, about 88% occurring once; the ten biggest clones make up 1.2% to 1.5%. V was clipped by 3 bases and J by 9 bases; unmatched bases: 16. The germline V gene encodes CDR1 SNHLY and CDR2 FYNNEI. This CDR3 spans 17 amino acids. This chain uses TRBV2 with TRBJ2-5; TRBD1 aligns across 10 bases. The sequence was obtained from a woman in her late teens or twenties who had been exposed to COVID-19. The specimen was PBMCs or T cells enriched from blood (not recorded which). The CDR3 loop reads CASSDPGTGEPRRAQYF. The CDR3 DNA reads as TGTGCCAGCAGTGACCCAGGGACAGGGGAACCCAGAAGGGCCCAGTACTTC.